The sequence of this TCR beta chain was determined in a study of OX40 agonist ivuxolimab in advanced cancers. Turning to the study itself: Prior anti-PD-1, anti-PD-L1 or anti-CTLA-4 therapy did not bar entry, and approximately 43% had some.

This clone was counted a single time. The repertoire was sequenced with immunoSEQ multiplex PCR; TCRdb's copy has only in-frame clones and lacks some. Among roughly 56,000 clones listed, around 86% were seen once. Sample: CD4+ or CD8+ T cells sorted from blood, taken in a trial of the OX40 agonist ivuxolimab. The TCR was taken from an adult with an advanced solid tumor such as melanoma, head and neck, liver or kidney cancer.

The CDR3 sequence: CASSLDTGSGNTIYF. Here the CDR3 DNA reads TGTGCCAGCAGCTTAGACACGGGTTCTGGAAACACCATATATTTT. The chain carries TRBV13 and TRBJ1-3; D is ambiguous. CDR3 size: 15 residues. V was shortened by 1 base and J by 1 base, with 8 bases between the two germline ends. The germline gives CDR1 PRHDT, CDR2 FYEKMQ (reference sequence).